The present T cell receptor beta chain was sequenced within a study of T cell responses to AZD1222 COVID-19 vaccine. To note about this clone: Antigen unknown.

Findings and caveats of the study: AZD1222 recipients seropositive at baseline numbered only six or seven. Researchers took repertoire samples only after the peak T cell response had come. The study found vaccine-associated CD4 TCRs spanning spike, dominant at 160-218 and 743-854. White British people made up most donors, females outnumbered males, and clonal diversity was possibly underestimated.

The CDR3 sequence is 15 residues long. Trimming stripped 4 bases from V and 6 bases from J, with 16 bases between. Germline V CDR1 and CDR2: MDHEN, SYDVKM. Using immunoSEQ multiplex PCR, the repertoire was profiled, and TCRdb retains in-frame clones only, with some absent. The sample has fewer than 150,000 clones; 87% are singletons. The TCR sequence derives from an adult in good health. This chain joins TRBV28 and TRBJ1-3; D unresolved. This specimen was peripheral blood, taken on day 0 of AZD1222 vaccination. CDR3 nucleotides: TGTGCCAGCAGTTCCTATACCGGGATTTTAAACACCATATATTTT. It encodes CASSSYTGILNTIYF.